One and the same sample provided the 13 T cell receptor beta chains below, sequenced in a study of blood T cells in healthy people across ages. For the second PCR, which ran for about 6 to 11 cycles, a sample-barcoded 5' primer and a J-beta primer mix were used. TCRdb independently ran MiXCR on the 5' RACE reads; one entry per CDR3 protein. This table holds hundreds of thousands of distinct CDR3 sequences, over 45% found once. The source material was blood. All receptors derive from a man in his thirties or forties in good health.

The J gene is TRBJ2-3, the V gene TRBV27, with a tentative D call TRBD1 (6 bases). V was cut by 5 bases and J by 1 base, with 13 bases left in between. The CDR3 extends over 15 amino acids. CDR1 and CDR2 (germline): MNHEY, SMNVEV (reference sequence). For the CDR3, the DNA is TGTGCCAGCAGTCCACAGGGTTGGGGCACAGATACGCAGTATTTT. Protein sequence: CASSPQGWGTDTQYF.

The V gene is TRBV5-5, the J gene TRBJ2-5; D might be TRBD2 (6 bases). V lost 2 bases to trimming and J lost 11 bases, with 22 bases between them. The CDR3 runs 15 residues. The germline CDR1 and CDR2 sequences are SGHKS and YYEKEE (reference sequence). The CDR3 spells CASSLFAGTIDEQYF. CDR3 nucleotide sequence: TGTGCCAGCAGCTTATTTGCGGGAACTATCGACGAACAGTACTTC.

This sequence joins TRBV20-1 and TRBJ2-7; TRBD1 aligns across 8 bases. CDR3 length equals 14 residues. The V and J ends lost 3 bases and 0 bases, in that order; junction bases with no gene match: 4. The germline V gene encodes CDR1 DFQATT and CDR2 SNEGSKA (reference sequence). The CDR3 DNA reads TGCAGTGCTAGTGGACAGGGTAGCTCCTACGAGCAGTACTTC. This sequence encodes CSASGQGSSYEQYF.

This rearrangement joins TRBV5-1 to TRBJ2-4, with D perhaps TRBD2 (7 bases). The CDR3 loop spans 14 amino acids. V lost 3 bases and J lost 6, with 13 bases in between. CDR1 and CDR2 from the germline V gene are SGHRS and YFSETQ. CDR3 DNA sequence: TGCGCCAGCAGCTCGACTAGGGGGGGAAACATTCAGTACTTC. Protein: CASSSTRGGNIQYF.

In its sample, this clonotype was seen a few times. This chain uses TRBV7-9 with TRBJ2-6; D is undetermined. Trimming left V 4 bases short and J 3 bases short, with 13 bases between. CDR3 length: 16 amino acids. Germline V gene sequence: CDR1 SEHNR, CDR2 FQNEAQ (reference sequence). CDR3 nucleotides: TGTGCCAGCAGCTCCTCGACGGGTATTGGGGCCAACGTCCTGACTTTC. Translating it yields CASSSSTGIGANVLTF.

The table lists this clonotype with a few counts. V and J are TRBV29-1 and TRBJ2-5; D call uncertain. The germline V gene has CDR1 SQVTM and CDR2 ANQGSEA. The V and J ends lost 4 bases and 5 bases respectively, with 14 bases between them. The CDR3 contains 13 residues. CDR3 DNA: TGCAGCGTTGTCGGTATCTATGACGAGACCCAGTACTTC. It encodes CSVVGIYDETQYF. Full variable domain (rest looked up from reference TRBV29-1 and TRBJ2-5): SAVISQKPSRDICQRGTSLTIQCQVDSQVTMMFWYRQQPGQSLTLIATANQGSEATYESGFVIDKFPISRPNLTFSTLTVSNMSPEDSSIYLCSVVGIYDETQYFGPGTRLLVL.

This rearrangement joins TRBV6-2 or TRBV6-3 to TRBJ2-6, with D perhaps TRBD1 (6 bases). This CDR3 has 20 amino acids. Germline CDR1 is MNHEY and CDR2 is SVGEGT. V was trimmed by 4 bases and J by 4 bases, leaving 26 bases between them. The CDR3 loop reads CASSSPGQNLESGGANVLTF. In nucleotides, the CDR3 is TGTGCCAGCAGTTCACCTGGACAGAATCTCGAGTCGGGAGGGGCCAACGTCCTGACTTTC.

In nucleotides, the CDR3 is TGTGCCACCAGCAGAGATGCGGGTTATGGCTACACCTTC. Translating it yields CATSRDAGYGYTF. This chain links TRBV15 with TRBJ1-2; D not certain. The length of the CDR3 is 13 residues. With 0 bases removed from V and 5 bases from J, the gap between germline ends came to 7 bases. Germline assignment: CDR1 LNHNV and CDR2 YYDKDF (reference sequence).

This clonotype was counted once. The CDR3, as DNA: TGTGCCAGCAGCTTAGGGCCAAATCGCGAGACCCAGTACTTC. This codes for CASSLGPNRETQYF. The genes are TRBV7-2 and TRBJ2-5; D remains ambiguous. This CDR3 has 14 residues. The V gene lost 1 base and the J gene lost 5 bases, with 11 bases spanning the gap. Germline V lookup: CDR1 SGHTA, CDR2 FQGNSA.

This rearrangement joins TRBV20-1 to TRBJ2-5; D is possibly TRBD2 (5 bases). Trimming removed 6 bases at V and 4 bases at J, with 18 bases between. In germline, CDR1 is DFQATT, CDR2 SNEGSKA (reference sequence). The length of the CDR3 is 14 residues. The DNA for the CDR3 is TGCAGTGCCTCGTTGGACCGCGGGTCAGAGACCCAGTACTTC. It codes for CSASLDRGSETQYF.

The chain links TRBV12-3 or TRBV12-4 to TRBJ1-5; no definite D call. Trimming removed 2 bases at V and 7 bases at J, with 6 bases between. This CDR3 comprises 12 residues. The chain's CDR3 is CASSLMGQPQHF. In DNA, the CDR3 is TGTGCCAGCAGTTTAATGGGGCAGCCCCAGCATTTT.

The chain recombines TRBV29-1 with TRBJ2-7; D is undetermined. The CDR3 is 13 amino acids. Per the germline V gene, CDR1 is SQVTM and CDR2 is ANQGSEA. V was cut by 7 bases and J by 3 bases, with 16 bases left in between. The CDR3 loop is CSARLGPDYEQYF. DNA of the CDR3: TGCAGCGCCCGCCTTGGTCCGGACTACGAGCAGTACTTC.

This clonotype was seen once. V gene TRBV20-1 combines with J gene TRBJ2-1; D may be TRBD1 or TRBD2 (5 bases each). The CDR3 sequence is 15 residues long. The germline V and J ends were trimmed by 0 bases and 2 bases, with 11 bases remaining between them. CDR1 is DFQATT, CDR2 SNEGSKA, per germline (reference sequence). The CDR3 bases are TGCAGTGCTAGAGACAGCGAGGGGACCTACAATGAGCAGTTCTTC. Translated: CSARDSEGTYNEQFF.